This T cell receptor (beta chain) was recorded in a study of blood T cell repertoires in COVID-19 (TCRdb year 2020). Study-level background: Collaborator samples came from the United States, Italy and Spain and covered acute and convalescent phases of COVID-19. The prospective study material was composed of cDNA or gDNA derived from T cells, B-cell-depleted T cells, or PBMCs. The dataset comprised deeply sampled blood TCRbeta repertoires from subjects exposed to, actively infected with, or recovered from COVID-19. A freely available public database, intended as a resource for researchers studying the immune response to SARS-CoV-2, is where the repertoires were released. The samples were drawn from two sources: the first 160 participants of the ongoing ImmuneRACE study, and 950 to 1,500 subjects contributed by 6 global collaborators. Sample metadata almost always included a de-identified subject ID, COVID-19 status, age in years and sex. Where HLA class I and class II types were available, the types were taken from metadata supplied by the sample provider, not from assay-based typing.

The germline V gene (reference sequence) supplies CDR1 SEHNR and CDR2 FQNEAQ. The CDR3, from cysteine to phenylalanine, totals 13 residues. The only DNA kept is the CDR3, 39 bases in frame from the first base. Germline trimming: 0 bases from V, 6 bases from J; junction bases outside gene matches: 1. Paper-wide results and their limitations: How much clinical and demographic metadata was included differed by source and by participant, and the metadata was provided uncurated.

Comment on this clone: Its antigen remains undetermined. A much larger clone lies one base from this, so it may be a read error.

Whole blood was collected in K2EDTA tubes by collaborating institutions according to the institutions' own protocols. For TCRbeta analysis, collaborators shipped samples as frozen whole blood, isolated PBMCs, or DNA extracted from either of those sample types. TCRbeta CDR3 regions were amplified from genomic DNA using the immunoSEQ Assay, a bias-controlled multiplex PCR. From the authors' description of their analysis: The number of nucleated cells in each sample was estimated by amplification of reference gene primers within the assay. To quantify the absolute abundance of each unique TCRbeta CDR3 rearrangement, sequence reads were collapsed and filtered. For each sample, productive Simpson clonality was calculated as the square root of Simpson's diversity index over productive rearrangements. The source is immuneACCESS, and TCRdb retained only in-frame sequences with V and J called. Part of the clones is not carried over; for the studies checked, unresolved V genes explain less than half of this, and the remainder is unexplained. V and J calls and clone size come straight from that table; D and trimming were deduced from the DNA. The sample profile shows 120,000 or so clones; more than 65% of them were found once. 2% to 2.5% of the sample goes to the ten largest clones.

The source is a woman between 65 and 79 years old with acute or convalescent COVID-19. The V and J genes are TRBV7-9 and TRBJ1-2, and 7 junctional nucleotides match TRBD1. Material for sequencing was peripheral blood. Here is the DNA: TGTGCCAGCAGCTTAGCAGGGGGCGATGGCTACACCTTC. Translated, this gives CASSLAGGDGYTF.